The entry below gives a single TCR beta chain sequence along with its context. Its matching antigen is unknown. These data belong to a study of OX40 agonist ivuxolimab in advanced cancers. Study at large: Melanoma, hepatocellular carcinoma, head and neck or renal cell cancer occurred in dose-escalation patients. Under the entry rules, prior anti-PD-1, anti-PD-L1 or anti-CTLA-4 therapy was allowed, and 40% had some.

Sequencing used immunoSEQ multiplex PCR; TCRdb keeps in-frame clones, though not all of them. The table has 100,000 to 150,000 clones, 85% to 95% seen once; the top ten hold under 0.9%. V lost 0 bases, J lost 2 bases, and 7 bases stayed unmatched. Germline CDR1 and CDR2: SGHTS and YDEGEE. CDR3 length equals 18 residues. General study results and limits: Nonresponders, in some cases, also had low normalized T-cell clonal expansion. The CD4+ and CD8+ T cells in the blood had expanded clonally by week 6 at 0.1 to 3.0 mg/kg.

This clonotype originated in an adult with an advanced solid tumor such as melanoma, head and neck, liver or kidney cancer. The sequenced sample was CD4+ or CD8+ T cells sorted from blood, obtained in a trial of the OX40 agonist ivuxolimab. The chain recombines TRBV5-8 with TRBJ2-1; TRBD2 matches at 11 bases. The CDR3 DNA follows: TGTGCCAGCAGCTTGGGGGCCGGGACTAGCGGACCCTACAATGAGCAGTTCTTC. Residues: CASSLGAGTSGPYNEQFF.